This T cell receptor beta chain was captured in a study of cytomegalovirus exposure and HLA in healthy donors. As for the study in general: The 90 to 150 validation repertoires used the same platform as the roughly 670 first-cohort repertoires, a later analysis reported. Study-wide findings and caveats: Rarity held for most TCR sequences, but there were some public TCRs that occurred in many donors. The authors listed around 150 TCR beta chains as cytomegalovirus-associated. Specificity of a few CMV-associated chains for CMV antigens was verified in vitro.

Comment on this clone: Its antigen remains unknown.

The CDR3 spans 15 residues. Germline assignment: CDR1 MNHEY and CDR2 SMNVEV (reference sequence). V was pared by 3 bases and J by 4 bases, with 14 bases between. Generated by immunoSEQ multiplex PCR, the TCRdb table keeps only in-frame clones and is missing some. The sample has fewer than 60,000 clones; 85% to 90% are singletons. This chain uses TRBV27 with TRBJ2-3; a possible D gene is TRBD2 (7 bases). This receptor was taken from a woman aged 18-29 years in good health and CMV-seronegative. The specimen was PBMCs. For the CDR3, the DNA is TGTGCCAGCAGTTTTGCAAGGGGGGGGCCAGATACGCAGTATTTT. This gives the protein CASSFARGGPDTQYF.